This entry concerns a single TCR beta chain. Its antigen is not identified. CDR1 is MRHNA, CDR2 SNTAGT, per germline. This CDR3 region has 15 residues. J lost 5 bases, V lost 0 bases, and 5 bases had no gene match. This entry is derived from a study of shared clonotypes between healthy human individuals. Study-wide results and limits: Enrolling few donors narrowed the genetic and exposure-history diversity that was represented.

PCR replicates performed on unsorted PBMC used roughly 300 ng DNA, about 30,000 T cell genomes. Data came from immunoSEQ multiplex PCR; TCRdb stores just in-frame clones and leaves some out. The sample includes some 490,000 clones, around 80% of them seen just once. The sequence was obtained from a woman in her thirties or forties in good health. Some clones in this sample may be carry-over from other donors' samples. V gene TRBV6-4 combines with J gene TRBJ2-5; 8 bases map to TRBD1. Input material: PBMCs. This CDR3 reads CASSDSAGGRETQYF. CDR3 nucleotide sequence: TGTGCCAGCAGTGACTCGGCAGGGGGCAGGGAGACCCAGTACTTC.